These T cell receptor beta chains were read from a single sample in a study of T cell repertoires in cytomegalovirus infection. The antigens for these receptors are not known. From the reads, TCRdb called clonotypes with MiXCR, one entry per CDR3 protein. There are 600,000 to 700,000 distinct CDR3 sequences in the sample; roughly a third occur only once, and about 20% lies in the top ten. The source material was cultured PBMCs, sampled from culture after CMV antigen stimulation. Receptors originate from a human donor in good health (CMV status not recorded). Some clones in this sample may be carry-over from other donors' samples. CDR3s include the opening cysteine and the closing phenylalanine or tryptophan. A D gene is named only where the DNA matches it firmly. Clone size appears in some rows only: once, few, many, or a class for an expanded clone.

cdr3_length	j_call	d_call	v_call	clone_size	cdr3_aa	cdr3_nt
14	TRBJ2-3	TRBD2	TRBV20-1	few	CSATLAGRIDTQYF	TGCAGTGCCACACTAGCGGGACGGATAGATACGCAGTATTTT
14	TRBJ2-2	NA	TRBV20-1	NA	CSARVLARTGELFF	TGCAGTGCTAGAGTGTTGGCCCGTACCGGGGAGCTGTTTTTT
15	TRBJ1-2	NA	TRBV5-4	few	CASSLGRDKIYGYTF	TGTGCCAGCAGCTTGGGCCGGGACAAGATTTATGGCTACACCTTC
13	TRBJ1-2	NA	TRBV20-1	NA	CSATLEVAEGYTF	TGCAGTGCCACACTGGAGGTTGCGGAAGGCTACACCTTC
17	TRBJ2-3	TRBD2	TRBV28	NA	CASSPTGRGAGTDTQYF	TGTGCCAGCAGTCCGACCGGGCGGGGGGCGGGCACAGATACGCAGTATTTT
13	TRBJ2-7	TRBD1	TRBV7-2	many	CASSRDRGYEQYF	TGTGCCAGCAGCCGAGACAGGGGCTACGAGCAGTACTTC
16	TRBJ2-7	NA	TRBV5-5	NA	CASSPEGSVNPYEQYF	TGTGCCAGCAGCCCAGAGGGGTCGGTCAATCCCTACGAGCAGTACTTC
17	TRBJ2-1	NA	TRBV28	few	CASSLPGRQASYNEQFF	TGTGCCAGCAGTTTACCAGGGAGACAGGCATCCTACAATGAGCAGTTCTTC
15	TRBJ2-3	NA	TRBV6-1	NA	CASRSGRLSTDTQYF	TGTGCCAGCAGGTCAGGGCGACTTAGCACAGATACGCAGTATTTT
15	TRBJ2-1	TRBD1	TRBV12-5	NA	CASGPGQGAYNEQFF	TGTGCTAGTGGACCCGGACAGGGGGCCTACAATGAGCAGTTCTTC
13	TRBJ2-3	NA	TRBV4-3	NA	CASSTHIPDTQYF	TGCGCCAGCAGCACCCATATCCCCGATACGCAGTATTTT
17	TRBJ1-5	NA	TRBV6-1	NA	CASSEYGPGRGNQPQHF	TGTGCCAGCAGTGAATATGGTCCGGGGCGGGGAAATCAGCCCCAGCATTTT
13	TRBJ1-2	NA	TRBV5-1	NA	CASSLYWDSGYTF	TGCGCCAGCAGCTTGTACTGGGATTCGGGCTACACCTTC
15	TRBJ2-2	NA	TRBV28	NA	CASSSPNRVRGELFF	TGTGCCAGCAGTTCGCCCAACAGGGTTCGCGGGGAGCTGTTTTTT
13	TRBJ1-2	NA	TRBV12-3/TRBV12-4	NA	CASSLSPEIGYTF	TGTGCCAGCAGTTTAAGCCCGGAGATTGGCTACACCTTC
14	TRBJ2-3	NA	TRBV7-8	many	CASSPGYLADTQYF	TGTGCCAGCAGCCCTGGGTATTTGGCAGATACGCAGTATTTT
14	TRBJ1-5	NA	TRBV2	NA	CASSESVRLGPQHF	TGTGCCAGCAGTGAATCGGTCAGACTGGGGCCCCAGCATTTT
14	TRBJ2-1	TRBD2	TRBV7-9	NA	CASSLHTIAGEQFF	TGTGCCAGCAGCCTACACACTATAGCGGGTGAGCAGTTCTTC
17	TRBJ2-3	TRBD2	TRBV7-8	many	CASSRITSGPAEDTQYF	TGTGCCAGCAGTCGGATAACTAGCGGCCCGGCCGAAGATACGCAGTATTTT
15	TRBJ2-7	TRBD1	TRBV7-8	few	CASSRTGMEVYEQYF	TGTGCCAGCAGCAGGACAGGGATGGAAGTCTACGAGCAGTACTTC
16	TRBJ2-2	NA	TRBV7-2	many	CASSSHLPGAGGELFF	TGTGCCAGCAGCTCACACCTACCGGGAGCTGGCGGGGAGCTGTTTTTT
13	TRBJ2-5	TRBD1	TRBV6-5	few	CASSLGQGGTQYF	TGTGCCAGCAGTTTGGGACAGGGGGGGACCCAGTACTTC
13	TRBJ2-2	NA	TRBV7-2	many	CASSEQRSGELFF	TGTGCCAGCAGCGAACAGAGGTCCGGGGAGCTGTTTTTT
14	TRBJ2-5	NA	TRBV28	few	CASSPPGIGETQYF	TGTGCCAGCAGTCCGCCGGGGATCGGGGAGACCCAGTACTTC
13	TRBJ2-7	NA	TRBV19	NA	CASSGGVGYEQYF	TGTGCCAGTAGTGGGGGAGTGGGCTACGAGCAGTACTTC
16	TRBJ2-2	TRBD1	TRBV7-8	few	CASSSDRGSDTGELFF	TGTGCCAGCAGCTCCGACAGGGGTTCGGACACCGGGGAGCTGTTTTTT
20	TRBJ2-4	NA	TRBV4-3	NA	CASSQDGPPTGQSFENIQYF	TGCGCCAGCAGCCAAGATGGCCCACCCACTGGACAGTCGTTTGAAAACATTCAGTACTTC
14	TRBJ2-1	TRBD2	TRBV5-1	NA	CASSFGGGVREQFF	TGCGCCAGCAGCTTCGGCGGGGGTGTAAGAGAGCAGTTCTTC
17	TRBJ2-5	TRBD2	TRBV19	NA	CASSPTAASGEEETQYF	TGTGCCAGTAGCCCAACGGCCGCTAGCGGGGAAGAAGAGACCCAGTACTTC
16	TRBJ2-7	NA	TRBV19	few	CASSPTARTGSYEQYF	TGTGCCAGTAGCCCAACCGCAAGGACCGGGAGTTACGAGCAGTACTTC
14	TRBJ2-7	TRBD1	TRBV6-2/TRBV6-3	few	CASISSGDRIAAYF	TGTGCCAGCATCTCCTCCGGGGACAGGATAGCGGCGTACTTC
14	TRBJ2-2	TRBD2	TRBV12-3/TRBV12-4	NA	CASEASGIYGELFF	TGTGCCAGCGAGGCTAGCGGCATATACGGGGAGCTGTTTTTT
11	TRBJ1-1	NA	TRBV12-3/TRBV12-4	many	CASGGGFEAFF	TGTGCCAGCGGAGGGGGGTTTGAAGCTTTCTTT
19	TRBJ2-7	TRBD2	TRBV28	few	CASRMTGTRTSGFTYEQYF	TGTGCCAGCAGGATGACCGGGACGAGGACTAGCGGGTTCACCTACGAGCAGTACTTC
15	TRBJ1-1	NA	TRBV6-2/TRBV6-3	once	CASSTFGRLNTEAFF	TGTGCCAGCAGTACATTCGGACGGTTGAACACTGAAGCTTTCTTT